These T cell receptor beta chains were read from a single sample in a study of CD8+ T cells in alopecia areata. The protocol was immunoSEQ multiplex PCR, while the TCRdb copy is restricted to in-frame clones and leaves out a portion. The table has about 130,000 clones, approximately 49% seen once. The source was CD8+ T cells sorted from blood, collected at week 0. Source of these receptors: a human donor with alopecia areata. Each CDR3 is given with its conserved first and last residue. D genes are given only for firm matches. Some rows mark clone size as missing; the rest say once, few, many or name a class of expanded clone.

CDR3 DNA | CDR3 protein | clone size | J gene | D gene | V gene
TGCAGCGTTGAAGATAATGGGGCCCCAAACTATGGCTACACCTTC | CSVEDNGAPNYGYTF | few | TRBJ1-2 | - | TRBV29-1
TGCGCCAGCAGCCCCGAGGACTCTTTGGAGCAGTTCTTC | CASSPEDSLEQFF | - | TRBJ2-1 | - | TRBV4-1
TGTGCCAGCAGCGTAGCGGCAGCTAACTATGGCTACACCTTC | CASSVAAANYGYTF | - | TRBJ1-2 | - | TRBV9
TGTGCCAGCAGCGCCGGGACAGGGACGAATTCACCCCTCCACTTT | CASSAGTGTNSPLHF | - | TRBJ1-6 | TRBD1 | TRBV27
TGTGCCAGCACCAACCCCGGGGGCCCTGCCTATGGCTACACCTTC | CASTNPGGPAYGYTF | - | TRBJ1-2 | - | TRBV5-5
TGTGCCACCAGCAGAATTCCCGGGACAGGGGATCGCGAGCAGTACTTC | CATSRIPGTGDREQYF | once | TRBJ2-7 | TRBD1 | TRBV15
TGTGCCAGTAGTACCTTCCCGAATGAGCAGTTCTTC | CASSTFPNEQFF | few | TRBJ2-1 | - | TRBV19
TGTGCCAGCAGCGCCGTCCCGGGACAGTACAATGAGCAGTTCTTC | CASSAVPGQYNEQFF | - | TRBJ2-1 | TRBD1 | TRBV9
TGTGCCAGCAGCCAAGATCACGGGACGGGCTCCTACGAGCAGTACTTC | CASSQDHGTGSYEQYF | medium-sized | TRBJ2-7 | - | TRBV4-2
TGTGCCATCGGGGGGGACACCTACGAGCAGTACTTC | CAIGGDTYEQYF | - | TRBJ2-7 | - | TRBV10-3
TGTGCCAGCAGCAAAGCGGGGCGGGAAGACTATGGCTACACCTTC | CASSKAGREDYGYTF | - | TRBJ1-2 | - | TRBV21-1
TGTGCCTGGAGCGCCCAGTCGGTCGGGGAGCTGTTTTTT | CAWSAQSVGELFF | - | TRBJ2-2 | - | TRBV30
TGTGCCAGCAGCCTCCACCCGCGGGGGGACAATGAGCAGTTCTTC | CASSLHPRGDNEQFF | - | TRBJ2-1 | TRBD2 | TRBV2
TGCGCCAGCAGCCAAGATCAGGGGGCGGGAAATTCACCCCTCCACTTT | CASSQDQGAGNSPLHF | - | TRBJ1-6 | TRBD1 | TRBV4-1
TGTGCCTGGACGGGGAACACCTACGAGCAGTACTTC | CAWTGNTYEQYF | few | TRBJ2-7 | - | TRBV30
TGTGCCTGGAGTCCTGGAGGGGGGAGCGCTGAAGCTTTCTTT | CAWSPGGGSAEAFF | - | TRBJ1-1 | - | TRBV30
TGTGCCAGCCGTACCCGGACACACACCTACAATGAGCAGTTCTTC | CASRTRTHTYNEQFF | few | TRBJ2-1 | - | TRBV5-6
TGTGCCAGCAGCGACCGGGACAGGTCCTCCTACGAGCAGTACTTC | CASSDRDRSSYEQYF | once | TRBJ2-7 | TRBD1 | TRBV11-2
TGTGCCAGCAGCTTGAAGGGGGAACACACCGGGGAGCTGTTTTTT | CASSLKGEHTGELFF | - | TRBJ2-2 | - | TRBV5-4
TGTGCTAGTGGTTTGGATACCGGCGAGCAGTACTTC | CASGLDTGEQYF | - | TRBJ2-7 | - | TRBV12-5
TGTGCCAGTTCGGACTACGGAAACACCATATATTTT | CASSDYGNTIYF | - | TRBJ1-3 | - | TRBV6-5
TGTGCCAGCAGCCAAGAAAGGGGGTTAAACAATCAGCCCCAGCATTTT | CASSQERGLNNQPQHF | few | TRBJ1-5 | - | TRBV4-2
TGTGCCAGCAGCTTAAGTAGCGGGGGACAAGAGACCCAGTACTTC | CASSLSSGGQETQYF | few | TRBJ2-5 | TRBD2 | TRBV7-9